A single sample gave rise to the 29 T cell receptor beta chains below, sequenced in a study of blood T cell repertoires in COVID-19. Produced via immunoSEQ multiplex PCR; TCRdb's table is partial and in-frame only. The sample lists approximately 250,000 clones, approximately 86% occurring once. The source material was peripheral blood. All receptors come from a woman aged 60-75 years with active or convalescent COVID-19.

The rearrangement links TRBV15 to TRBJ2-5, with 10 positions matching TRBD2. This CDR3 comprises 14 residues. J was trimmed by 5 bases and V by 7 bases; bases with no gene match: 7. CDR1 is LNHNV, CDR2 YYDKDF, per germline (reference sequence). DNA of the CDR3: TGTGCCACCAAAGAGCGGGAGGGCCGGGAGACCCAGTACTTC. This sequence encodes CATKEREGRETQYF.

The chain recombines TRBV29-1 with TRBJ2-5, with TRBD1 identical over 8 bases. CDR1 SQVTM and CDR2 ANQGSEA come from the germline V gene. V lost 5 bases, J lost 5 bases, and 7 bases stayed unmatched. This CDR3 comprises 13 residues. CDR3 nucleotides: TGCAGCGTTTCATCGACAGGGGAGGAGACCCAGTACTTC. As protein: CSVSSTGEETQYF. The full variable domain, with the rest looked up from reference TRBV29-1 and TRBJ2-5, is SAVISQKPSRDICQRGTSLTIQCQVDSQVTMMFWYRQQPGQSLTLIATANQGSEATYESGFVIDKFPISRPNLTFSTLTVSNMSPEDSSIYLCSVSSTGEETQYFGPGTRLLVL.

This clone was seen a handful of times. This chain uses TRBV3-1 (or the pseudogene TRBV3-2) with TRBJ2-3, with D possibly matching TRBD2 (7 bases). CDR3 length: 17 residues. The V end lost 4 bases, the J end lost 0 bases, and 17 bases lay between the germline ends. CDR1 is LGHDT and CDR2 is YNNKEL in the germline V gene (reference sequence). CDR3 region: CASSLRRGGASTDTQYF. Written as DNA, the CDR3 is TGTGCCAGCAGCCTTAGACGCGGGGGCGCTAGCACAGATACGCAGTATTTT.

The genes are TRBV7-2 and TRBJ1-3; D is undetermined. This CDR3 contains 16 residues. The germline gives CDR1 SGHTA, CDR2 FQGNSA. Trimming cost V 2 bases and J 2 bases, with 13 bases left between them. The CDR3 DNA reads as TGTGCCAGCAGCTTAACACGAGGGCCCCCTGGAAACACCATATATTTT. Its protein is CASSLTRGPPGNTIYF.

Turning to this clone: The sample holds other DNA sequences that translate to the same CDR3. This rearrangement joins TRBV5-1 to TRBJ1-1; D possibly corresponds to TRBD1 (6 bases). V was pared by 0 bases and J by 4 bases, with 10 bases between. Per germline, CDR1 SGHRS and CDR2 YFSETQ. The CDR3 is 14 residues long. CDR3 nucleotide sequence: TGCGCCAGCAGCTTGGCTGGGGGCCGCACTGAAGCTTTCTTT. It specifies CASSLAGGRTEAFF.

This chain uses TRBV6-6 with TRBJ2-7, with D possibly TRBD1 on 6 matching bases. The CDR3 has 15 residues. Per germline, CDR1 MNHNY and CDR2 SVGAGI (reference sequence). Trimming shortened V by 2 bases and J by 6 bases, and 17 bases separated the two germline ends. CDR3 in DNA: TGTGCCAGCAGTTACATTCGGACAGAACCCCTCGAGCAGTACGTC. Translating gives CASSYIRTEPLEQYV.

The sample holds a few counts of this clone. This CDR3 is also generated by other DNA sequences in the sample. The CDR3 DNA follows: TGTGCCTGGAGTCTCCAGGGGAACTATGGCTACACCTTC. This codes for CAWSLQGNYGYTF. This chain joins TRBV30 and TRBJ1-2, with D maybe TRBD1 (6 bases). Germline V gives CDR1 GTSNPN, CDR2 SVGIG (reference sequence). The CDR3 totals 13 residues. V lost 2 bases and J 2 bases, leaving 9 bases between the germline ends. Combining the CDR3 with reference TRBV30 and TRBJ1-2 gives the whole variable domain SQTIHQWPATLVQPVGSPLSLECTVEGTSNPNLYWYRQAAGRGLQLLFYSVGIGQISSEVPQNLSASRPQDRQFILSSKKLLLSDSGFYLCAWSLQGNYGYTFGSGTRLTVV.

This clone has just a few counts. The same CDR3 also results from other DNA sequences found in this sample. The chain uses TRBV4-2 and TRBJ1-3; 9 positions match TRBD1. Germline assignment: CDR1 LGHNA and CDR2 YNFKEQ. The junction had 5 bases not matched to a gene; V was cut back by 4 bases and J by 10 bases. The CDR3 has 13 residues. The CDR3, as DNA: TGTGCCAGCAGCCCCGGGACAGGGCGAACCATATATTTT. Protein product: CASSPGTGRTIYF.

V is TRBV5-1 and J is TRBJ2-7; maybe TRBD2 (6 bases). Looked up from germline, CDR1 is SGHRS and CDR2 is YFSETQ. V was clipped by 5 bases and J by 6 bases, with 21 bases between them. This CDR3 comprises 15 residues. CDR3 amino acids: CASRSRPGLLAEQYF. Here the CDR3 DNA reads TGCGCCAGCAGGTCGAGACCGGGACTTTTGGCCGAGCAGTACTTC. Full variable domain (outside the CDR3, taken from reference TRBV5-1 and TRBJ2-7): KAGVTQTPRYLIKTRGQQVTLSCSPISGHRSVSWYQQTPGQGLQFLFEYFSETQRNKGNFPGRFSGRQFSNSRSEMNVSTLELGDSALYLCASRSRPGLLAEQYFGPGTRLTVT.

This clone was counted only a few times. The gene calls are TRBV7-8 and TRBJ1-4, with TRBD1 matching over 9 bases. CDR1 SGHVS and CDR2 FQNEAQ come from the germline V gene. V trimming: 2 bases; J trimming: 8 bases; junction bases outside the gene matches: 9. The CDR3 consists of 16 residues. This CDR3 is CASSLSTGGAREKLFF. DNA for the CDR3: TGTGCCAGCAGCTTAAGTACAGGGGGCGCGCGGGAAAAACTGTTTTTT. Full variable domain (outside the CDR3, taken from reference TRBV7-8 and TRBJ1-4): GAGVSQSPRYKVAKRGQDVALRCDPISGHVSLFWYQQALGQGPEFLTYFQNEAQLDKSGLPSDRFFAERPEGSVSTLKIQRTQQEDSAVYLCASSLSTGGAREKLFFGSGTQLSVL.

Here the CDR3 DNA reads TGTGCCAGCACGGGCGGGGGGGCCGGAGAGACCCAGTACTTC. Translating it yields CASTGGGAGETQYF. The rearrangement links TRBV6-5 to TRBJ2-5; 9 positions agree with TRBD2. V shed 7 bases, J shed 4 bases, and the junction held 7 bases outside the gene matches. This CDR3 spans 14 amino acids. In germline, CDR1 is MNHEY, CDR2 SVGAGI.

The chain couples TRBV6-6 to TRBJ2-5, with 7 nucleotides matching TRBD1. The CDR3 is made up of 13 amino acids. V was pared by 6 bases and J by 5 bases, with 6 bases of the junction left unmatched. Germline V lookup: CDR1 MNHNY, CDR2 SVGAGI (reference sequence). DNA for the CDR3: TGTGCCAGCAGATCGGACAGGTGGGAGACCCAGTACTTC. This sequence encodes CASRSDRWETQYF.

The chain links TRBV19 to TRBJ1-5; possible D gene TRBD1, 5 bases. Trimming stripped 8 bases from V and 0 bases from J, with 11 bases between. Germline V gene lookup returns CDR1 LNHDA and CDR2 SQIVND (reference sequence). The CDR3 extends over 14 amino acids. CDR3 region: CASDDRISNQPQHF. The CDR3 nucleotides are TGTGCCAGTGACGACAGAATTAGCAATCAGCCCCAGCATTTT.

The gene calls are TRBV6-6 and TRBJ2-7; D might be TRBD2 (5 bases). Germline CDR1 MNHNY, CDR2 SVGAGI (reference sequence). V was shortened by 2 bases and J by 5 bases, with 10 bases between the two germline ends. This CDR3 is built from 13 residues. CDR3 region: CASSYGSGNEQYV. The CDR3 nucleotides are TGTGCCAGCAGTTACGGGAGCGGCAACGAGCAGTACGTC.

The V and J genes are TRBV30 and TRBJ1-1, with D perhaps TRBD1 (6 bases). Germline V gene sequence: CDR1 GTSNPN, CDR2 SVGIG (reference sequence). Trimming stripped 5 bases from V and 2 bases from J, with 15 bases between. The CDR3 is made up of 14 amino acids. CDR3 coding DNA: TGTGCCTGGGCTCGACAGGCTATTAACACTGAAGCTTTCTTT. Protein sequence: CAWARQAINTEAFF.

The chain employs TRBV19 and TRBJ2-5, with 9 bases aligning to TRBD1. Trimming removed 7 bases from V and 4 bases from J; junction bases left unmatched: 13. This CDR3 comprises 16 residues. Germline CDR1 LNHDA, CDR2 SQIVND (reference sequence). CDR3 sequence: CASKGTGWGSGETQYF. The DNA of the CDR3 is TGTGCCAGTAAGGGGACAGGGTGGGGATCGGGAGAGACCCAGTACTTC.

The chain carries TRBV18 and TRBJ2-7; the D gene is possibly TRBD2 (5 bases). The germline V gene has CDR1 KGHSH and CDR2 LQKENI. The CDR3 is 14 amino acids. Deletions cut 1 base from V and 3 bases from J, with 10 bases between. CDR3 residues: CASSPRECCYEQYF. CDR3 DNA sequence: TGTGCCAGCTCACCACGGGAGTGCTGCTACGAGCAGTACTTC. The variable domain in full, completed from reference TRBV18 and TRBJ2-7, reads NAGVMQNPRHLVRRRGQEARLRCSPMKGHSHVYWYRQLPEEGLKFMVYLQKENIIDESGMPKERFSAEFPKEGPSILRIQQVVRGDSAAYFCASSPRECCYEQYFGPGTRLTVT.

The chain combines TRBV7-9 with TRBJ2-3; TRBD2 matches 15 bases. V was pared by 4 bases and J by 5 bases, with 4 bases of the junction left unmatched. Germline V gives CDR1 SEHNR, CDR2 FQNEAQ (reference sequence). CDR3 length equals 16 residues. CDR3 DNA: TGTGCCAGCAGCTCCGGACTAGCGGGAGGGAAAGATACGCAGTATTTT. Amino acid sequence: CASSSGLAGGKDTQYF.

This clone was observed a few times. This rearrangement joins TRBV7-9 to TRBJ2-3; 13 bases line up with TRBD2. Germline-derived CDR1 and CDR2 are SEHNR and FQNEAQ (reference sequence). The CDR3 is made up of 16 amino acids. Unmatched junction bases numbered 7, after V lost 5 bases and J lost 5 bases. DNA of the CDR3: TGTGCCAGCAGCCCCCCGGGACTAGCGGGGATAGATACGCAGTATTTT. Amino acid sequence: CASSPPGLAGIDTQYF.

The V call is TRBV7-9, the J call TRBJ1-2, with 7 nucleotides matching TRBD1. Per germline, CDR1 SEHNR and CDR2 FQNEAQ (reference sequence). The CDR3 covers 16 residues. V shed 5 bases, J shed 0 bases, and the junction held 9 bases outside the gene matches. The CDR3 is CASSQGTANPNYGYTF. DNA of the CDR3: TGTGCCAGCAGCCAAGGGACAGCAAACCCTAACTATGGCTACACCTTC.

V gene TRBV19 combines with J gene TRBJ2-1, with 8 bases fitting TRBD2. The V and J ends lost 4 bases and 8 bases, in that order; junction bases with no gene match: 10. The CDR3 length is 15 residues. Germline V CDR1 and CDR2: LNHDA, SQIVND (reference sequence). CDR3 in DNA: TGTGCCAGTAGTACAACCCTAACTAGCGGTCATGAGCAGTTCTTC. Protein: CASSTTLTSGHEQFF. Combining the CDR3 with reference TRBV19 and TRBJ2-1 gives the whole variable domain DGGITQSPKYLFRKEGQNVTLSCEQNLNHDAMYWYRQDPGQGLRLIYYSQIVNDFQKGDIAEGYSVSREKKESFPLTVTSAQKNPTAFYLCASSTTLTSGHEQFFGPGTRLTVL.

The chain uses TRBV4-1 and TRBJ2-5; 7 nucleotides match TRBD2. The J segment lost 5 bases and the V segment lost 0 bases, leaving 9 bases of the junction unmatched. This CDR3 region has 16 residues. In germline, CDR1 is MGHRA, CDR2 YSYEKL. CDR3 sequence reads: CASSQEGQPGGETQYF. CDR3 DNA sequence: TGCGCCAGCAGCCAAGAGGGGCAGCCGGGAGGTGAGACCCAGTACTTC.

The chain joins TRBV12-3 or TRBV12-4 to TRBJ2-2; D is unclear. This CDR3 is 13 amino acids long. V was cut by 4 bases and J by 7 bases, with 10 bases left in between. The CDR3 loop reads CASSWSEGGELFF. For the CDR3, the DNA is TGTGCCAGCAGTTGGAGCGAAGGCGGGGAGCTGTTTTTT.

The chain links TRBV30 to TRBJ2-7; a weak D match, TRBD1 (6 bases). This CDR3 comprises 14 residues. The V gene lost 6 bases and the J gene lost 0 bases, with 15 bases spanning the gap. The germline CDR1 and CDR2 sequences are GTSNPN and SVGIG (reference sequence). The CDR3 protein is CACHSQGFSYEQYF. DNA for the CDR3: TGTGCCTGCCATAGCCAGGGGTTCTCCTACGAGCAGTACTTC.

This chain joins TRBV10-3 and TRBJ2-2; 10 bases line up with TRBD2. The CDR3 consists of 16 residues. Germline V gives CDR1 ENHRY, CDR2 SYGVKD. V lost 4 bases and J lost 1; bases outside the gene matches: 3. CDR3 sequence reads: CAISGGTSENTGELFF. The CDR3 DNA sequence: TGTGCCATCAGTGGAGGGACTAGCGAGAACACCGGGGAGCTGTTTTTT.

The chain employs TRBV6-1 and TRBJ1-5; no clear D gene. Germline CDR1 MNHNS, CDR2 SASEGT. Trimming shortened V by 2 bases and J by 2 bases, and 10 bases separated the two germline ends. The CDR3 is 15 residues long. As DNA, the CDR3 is TGTGCCAGCAGTGAATTGGTAACAGGCAATCAGCCCCAGCATTTT. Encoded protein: CASSELVTGNQPQHF.

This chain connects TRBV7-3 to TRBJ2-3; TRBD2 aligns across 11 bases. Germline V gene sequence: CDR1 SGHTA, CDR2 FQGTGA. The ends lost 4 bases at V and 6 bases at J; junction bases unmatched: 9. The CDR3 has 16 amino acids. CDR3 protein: CASSSVAGGSGDTQYF. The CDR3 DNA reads TGTGCCAGCAGCTCGGTAGCGGGAGGGTCCGGGGATACGCAGTATTTT.

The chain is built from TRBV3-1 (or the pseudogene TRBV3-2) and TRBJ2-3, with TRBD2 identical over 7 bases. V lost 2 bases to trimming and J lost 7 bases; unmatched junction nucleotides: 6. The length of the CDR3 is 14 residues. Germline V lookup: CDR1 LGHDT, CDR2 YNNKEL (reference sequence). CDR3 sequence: CASSQSGGSYTQYF. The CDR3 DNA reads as TGTGCCAGCAGCCAATCCGGGGGGTCATATACGCAGTATTTT.

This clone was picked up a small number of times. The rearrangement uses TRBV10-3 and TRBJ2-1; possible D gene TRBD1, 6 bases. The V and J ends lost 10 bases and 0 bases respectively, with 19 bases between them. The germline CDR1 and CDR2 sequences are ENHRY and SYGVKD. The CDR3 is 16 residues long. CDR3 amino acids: CATTPTTGSSYNEQFF. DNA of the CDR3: TGTGCCACCACCCCCACCACAGGGAGCTCCTACAATGAGCAGTTCTTC.